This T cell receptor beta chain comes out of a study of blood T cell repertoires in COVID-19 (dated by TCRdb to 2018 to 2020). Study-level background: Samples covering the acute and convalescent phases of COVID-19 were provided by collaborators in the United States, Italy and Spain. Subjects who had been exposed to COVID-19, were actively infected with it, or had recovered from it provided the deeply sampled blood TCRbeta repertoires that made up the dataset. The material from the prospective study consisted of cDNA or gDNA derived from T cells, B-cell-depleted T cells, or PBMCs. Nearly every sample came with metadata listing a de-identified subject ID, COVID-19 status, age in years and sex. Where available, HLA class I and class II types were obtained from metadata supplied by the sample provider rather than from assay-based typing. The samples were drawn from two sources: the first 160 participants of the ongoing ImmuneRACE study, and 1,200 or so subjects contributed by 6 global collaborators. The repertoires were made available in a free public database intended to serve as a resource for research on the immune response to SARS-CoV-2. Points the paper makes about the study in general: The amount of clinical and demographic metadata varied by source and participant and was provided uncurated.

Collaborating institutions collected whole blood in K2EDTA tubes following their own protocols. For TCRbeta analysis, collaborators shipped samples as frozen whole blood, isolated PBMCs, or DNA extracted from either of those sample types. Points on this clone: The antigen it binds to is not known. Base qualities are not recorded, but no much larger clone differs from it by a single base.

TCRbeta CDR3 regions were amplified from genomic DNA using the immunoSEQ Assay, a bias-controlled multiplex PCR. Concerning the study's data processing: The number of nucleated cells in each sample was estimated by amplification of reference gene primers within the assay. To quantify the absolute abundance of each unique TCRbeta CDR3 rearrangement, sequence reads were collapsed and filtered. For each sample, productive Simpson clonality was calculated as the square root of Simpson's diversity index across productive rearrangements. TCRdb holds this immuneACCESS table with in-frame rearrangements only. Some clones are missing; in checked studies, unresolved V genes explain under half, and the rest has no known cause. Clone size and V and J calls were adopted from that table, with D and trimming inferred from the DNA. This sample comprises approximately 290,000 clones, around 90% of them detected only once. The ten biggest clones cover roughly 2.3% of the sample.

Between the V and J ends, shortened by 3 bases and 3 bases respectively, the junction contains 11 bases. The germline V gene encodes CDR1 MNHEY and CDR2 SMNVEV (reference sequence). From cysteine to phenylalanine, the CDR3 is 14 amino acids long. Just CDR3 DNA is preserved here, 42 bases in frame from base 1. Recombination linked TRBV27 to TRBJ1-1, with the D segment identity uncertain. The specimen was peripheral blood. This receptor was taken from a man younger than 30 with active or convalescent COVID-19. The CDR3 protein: CASSFRGSDTEAFF. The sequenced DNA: TGTGCCAGCAGTTTCCGGGGATCGGACACTGAAGCTTTCTTT.